The rows below give T cell receptor beta chains drawn from one sample of a study of regulatory T cells in long-lasting Graves disease. Via MiXCR, TCRdb re-called the multiplex PCR reads, giving one row per CDR3 protein. Here the sample spans some 560,000 distinct CDR3 sequences, around 15% being singletons. This sample was shared with a second study, whose subject was T cells in Graves' hyperthyroidism and ophthalmopathy.

Sequences were derived from peripheral blood mononuclear cells (PBMCs), sampled at new diagnosis, from a patient treated with antithyroid drugs. The receptors here all came from a woman aged 35 to 60 with Graves disease. Both conserved end residues are part of each CDR3. Fields, in order: J gene, V gene, D gene, clone size, CDR3 DNA, CDR3 protein. D genes are given only for firm matches. Rows give clone size only sometimes, using once, few, many, or a class for an expanded clone.

J: TRBJ2-1; V: TRBV10-2; D: TRBD1; size: -; DNA: TGCGCCATCTTACTTCCCGGGACAGGGGGCCCGAGCTCCTACAATGAGCAGTTCTTC; CDR3: CAILLPGTGGPSSYNEQFF
J: TRBJ1-2; V: TRBV5-6; D: -; size: many; DNA: TGTGCCAGCCACCGGGGAGGCGACTATGGCTACACCTTC; CDR3: CASHRGGDYGYTF
J: TRBJ2-3; V: TRBV4-1; D: -; size: -; DNA: TGCGCCAGCTCCCGAAGAGGCCTTAGCACAGATACGCAGTATTTT; CDR3: CASSRRGLSTDTQYF
J: TRBJ1-1; V: TRBV7-8; D: -; size: -; DNA: TGTGCCAGCAGCTTACCCCTGGGGGCAGGGCCGAACACTGAAGCTTTCTTT; CDR3: CASSLPLGAGPNTEAFF
J: TRBJ1-1; V: TRBV12-3/TRBV12-4; D: -; size: many; DNA: TGTGCCAGCAGTTTTTTATCAGGCGGGAGGAACACTGAAGCTTTCTTT; CDR3: CASSFLSGGRNTEAFF
J: TRBJ2-1; V: TRBV6-1; D: -; size: many; DNA: TGTGCCAGCAGTGAATTTGGGGGGGCCTCCTACAATGAGCAGTTCTTC; CDR3: CASSEFGGASYNEQFF
J: TRBJ2-3; V: TRBV2; D: TRBD2; size: -; DNA: TGTGCCAGCAGGGGACTAGCGGGAGGGGCGGATACGCAGTATTTT; CDR3: CASRGLAGGADTQYF
J: TRBJ1-1; V: TRBV27; D: TRBD1; size: many; DNA: TGTGCCAGCCACGGCGAGCGGGCAGGGGGCACTGAAGCTTTCTTT; CDR3: CASHGERAGGTEAFF
J: TRBJ1-1; V: TRBV5-1; D: -; size: -; DNA: TGCGCCAGCAGCTCGGCCGGGACAAAGCTGACTGAAACTTTCTTT; CDR3: CASSSAGTKLTETFF
J: TRBJ2-1; V: TRBV9; D: -; size: -; DNA: TGTGCCAGCAGCGTAGATAAGGGGGATGGGTACAATGAGCAGTTCTTC; CDR3: CASSVDKGDGYNEQFF
J: TRBJ1-1; V: TRBV11-2; D: TRBD1; size: many; DNA: TGTGCCAGCAGCTTAGGGGGACAGGGGGCTGAAGCTTTCTTT; CDR3: CASSLGGQGAEAFF
J: TRBJ1-1; V: TRBV7-2; D: -; size: few; DNA: TGTGCCAGCAGCTTAGTGGGGGGCAGGAGTAACACTGAAGCTTTCTTT; CDR3: CASSLVGGRSNTEAFF
J: TRBJ2-3; V: TRBV5-1; D: TRBD1; size: many; DNA: TGCGCCAGCAGCCTGGGACAGGCGGGAGATACGCAGTATTTT; CDR3: CASSLGQAGDTQYF
J: TRBJ2-2; V: TRBV12-5; D: TRBD1; size: -; DNA: TGTGCTAGTGGCCAAGACAGGGGGCGGGTCGGGGAGCTGTTTTTT; CDR3: CASGQDRGRVGELFF
J: TRBJ1-4; V: TRBV27; D: -; size: many; DNA: TGTGCCAGCAGTACCGGACCGAATGAAAAACTGTTTTTT; CDR3: CASSTGPNEKLFF
J: TRBJ1-5; V: TRBV2; D: -; size: many; DNA: TGTGCCAGCAGACGGGGCCAGCCCCAGCATTTT; CDR3: CASRRGQPQHF
J: TRBJ1-4; V: TRBV7-9; D: -; size: many; DNA: TGTGCCAGCAGCTTTGGGCAGGGTAAAGAAAAACTGTTTTTT; CDR3: CASSFGQGKEKLFF
J: TRBJ2-1; V: TRBV13; D: TRBD2; size: -; DNA: TGTGCCAGCAGCTCCCGTTCAGCGGGGGGGCTAGGGAGTGAGCAGTTCTTC; CDR3: CASSSRSAGGLGSEQFF
J: TRBJ2-3; V: TRBV2; D: TRBD1; size: many; DNA: TGTGCCAGCAGGTGGACAGGTCTAAGGTTGGATACGCAGTATTTT; CDR3: CASRWTGLRLDTQYF
J: TRBJ2-4; V: TRBV3-1; D: -; size: -; DNA: TGTGCCAGCAGCCAAGGTCCCGCCTCAGTAGCGTACTTC; CDR3: CASSQGPASVAYF
J: TRBJ2-3; V: TRBV28; D: TRBD2; size: once; DNA: TGTGCCAGCATCACCTTCAGCGGGGGGGCTGGAGATACGCAGTATTTT; CDR3: CASITFSGGAGDTQYF
J: TRBJ1-5; V: TRBV6-2/TRBV6-3; D: -; size: -; DNA: TGTGCCAGCAGTTACTCGAGACAGCCCGGGGCCCAGCATTTT; CDR3: CASSYSRQPGAQHF